The 32 T cell receptor beta chains in this list originate from one sample, sequenced in a study of blood T cell repertoires in COVID-19. Data came from immunoSEQ multiplex PCR; TCRdb stores just in-frame clones and leaves some out. The sample has about 95,000 clones, more than 80% seen once; the top ten hold under 5.5%. Sequencing was performed on peripheral blood. The receptors stem from an elderly man with COVID-19, enrolled during active disease.

The rearrangement joins TRBV7-8 to TRBJ2-1, with TRBD2 identical over 11 bases. Trimming at V came to 3 bases and at J to 4 bases, leaving 2 bases not matched to a gene. Germline values: CDR1 SGHVS, CDR2 FQNEAQ. The CDR3 loop spans 15 amino acids. The CDR3 DNA is TGTGCCAGCAGCTTGGCTAGCGGGGGGTACAATGAGCAGTTCTTC. It encodes CASSLASGGYNEQFF.

The chain has TRBV4-1 and TRBJ1-2, with TRBD1 matching 7 bases. CDR1 MGHRA and CDR2 YSYEKL come from the germline V gene. V was pared by 0 bases and J by 2 bases, with 6 bases of the junction left unmatched. The CDR3 is made up of 16 amino acids. CDR3 nucleotide sequence: TGCGCCAGCAGCCAAGATTACAGGGGAGGAAACTATGGCTACACCTTC. Protein: CASSQDYRGGNYGYTF.

The chain couples TRBV5-1 to TRBJ2-5; 8 bases line up with TRBD1. The V gene end was trimmed by 3 bases and the J gene end by 5 bases; junction bases not matched to a gene: 12. Germline CDR1 reads SGHRS; CDR2 reads YFSETQ. The CDR3 is 16 residues long. CDR3 protein: CASSSERTGLGETQYF. The CDR3 DNA reads TGCGCCAGCAGCTCGGAAAGGACAGGGCTGGGGGAGACCCAGTACTTC. Looking up the rest from reference TRBV5-1 and TRBJ2-5 gives the full variable domain: KAGVTQTPRYLIKTRGQQVTLSCSPISGHRSVSWYQQTPGQGLQFLFEYFSETQRNKGNFPGRFSGRQFSNSRSEMNVSTLELGDSALYLCASSSERTGLGETQYFGPGTRLLVL.

The rearrangement joins TRBV3-1 (or the pseudogene TRBV3-2) to TRBJ2-3, with 11 bases that match TRBD2. The trim removed 5 bases at V and 3 bases at J, leaving 7 bases unmatched. Germline V gene sequence: CDR1 LGHDT, CDR2 YNNKEL (reference sequence). The CDR3 has 16 residues. CDR3 nucleotide sequence: TGTGCCAGCAGCGCGCAACTAGCGGGAGCGACAGATACGCAGTATTTT. Residues: CASSAQLAGATDTQYF.

The rearrangement uses TRBV30 and TRBJ1-2, with D possibly being TRBD1 (5 bases). The V and J ends lost 1 base and 3 bases respectively, with 15 bases between them. This CDR3 spans 15 amino acids. The germline CDR1 and CDR2 sequences are GTSNPN and SVGIG (reference sequence). The CDR3: CAWSGGWGADYGYTF. DNA of the CDR3: TGTGCCTGGAGTGGCGGATGGGGCGCCGACTATGGCTACACCTTC.

J is TRBJ2-7 and V is TRBV19; 9 bases map to TRBD2. CDR3 length: 16 residues. The germline gives CDR1 LNHDA, CDR2 SQIVND (reference sequence). The J segment lost 5 bases and the V segment lost 1 base, leaving 9 bases of the junction unmatched. In DNA, the CDR3 is TGTGCCAGTAGTATAGGGGCTAGCGGGACTGGGGACGAGCAGTACTTC. It translates to CASSIGASGTGDEQYF.

The chain is built from TRBV25-1 and TRBJ1-1; D not resolved. Trimming removed 8 bases at V and 3 bases at J, with 10 bases between. The CDR3 is 12 residues long. Germline CDR1 and CDR2: MGHDK and SYGVNS. CDR3 coding DNA: TGTGCCAGCCTTGGAGGATACACTGAAGCTTTCTTT. Translated, it gives CASLGGYTEAFF.

The J gene is TRBJ2-2, the V gene TRBV6-5; TRBD2 matches at 9 bases. Germline V gene lookup returns CDR1 MNHEY and CDR2 SVGAGI. This CDR3 is built from 15 residues. The V gene end was trimmed by 11 bases and the J gene end by 8 bases; junction bases not matched to a gene: 15. The CDR3 DNA is TGTGCCCGCGGGGGGGAGGGCGGGGCGACTGGGGAGCTGTTTTTT. The encoded protein is CARGGEGGATGELFF.

The sample holds a few counts of this clone. The chain carries TRBV5-6 and TRBJ2-3, with TRBD2 as a possible D gene (5 bases). CDR3 length: 15 residues. With 0 bases removed from V and 4 bases from J, the gap between germline ends came to 12 bases. From germline, CDR1 is SGHDT and CDR2 YYEEEE. This CDR3 is CASSLDTGYSDTQYF. CDR3 DNA sequence: TGTGCCAGCAGCTTGGATACGGGGTACTCAGATACGCAGTATTTT.

The gene calls are TRBV6-5 and TRBJ1-2; 8 nucleotides align to TRBD1. Germline lookup yields CDR1 MNHEY and CDR2 SVGAGI. This CDR3 has 14 amino acids. After removal of 0 bases from V and 8 bases from J, the junction contained 5 bases not matched to a gene. CDR3 sequence: CASSYSGRGLGYTF. The CDR3 DNA reads as TGTGCCAGCAGTTACTCGGGCAGGGGGCTGGGCTACACCTTC.

V and J are TRBV12-3 or TRBV12-4 and TRBJ1-6, with D tentatively TRBD1 (5 bases). The CDR3 length is 13 residues. V lost 7 bases and J lost 6, with 10 bases in between. The CDR3 region has the DNA TGTGCCAGCAAATTGGGGGGTAATTCACCCCTCCACTTT. This translates into CASKLGGNSPLHF.

The rearrangement joins TRBV19 to TRBJ1-1, with a weak D call TRBD1 (6 bases). The V end was cut by 4 bases, the J end by 1 base, with 10 bases between. In germline, CDR1 is LNHDA, CDR2 SQIVND (reference sequence). The CDR3 loop spans 14 amino acids. Here the CDR3 reads CASSTTTGNTEAFF. The DNA of the CDR3 is TGTGCCAGTAGTACAACGACAGGGAACACTGAAGCTTTCTTT.

J is TRBJ2-3 and V is TRBV5-1; 8 nucleotides line up with TRBD1. Germline CDR1 SGHRS, CDR2 YFSETQ. The CDR3 spans 15 residues. The junction had 4 bases not matched to a gene; V was cut back by 2 bases and J by 2 bases. CDR3 sequence: CASSFTGGFTDTQYF. In DNA, the CDR3 is TGCGCCAGCAGCTTCACAGGGGGTTTCACAGATACGCAGTATTTT.

The gene calls are TRBV14 and TRBJ2-5; 8 nucleotides line up with TRBD2. V dropped 4 bases and J dropped 5; count of bases not matched to a gene: 6. Germline values: CDR1 SGHDN, CDR2 FVKESK. There are 14 residues in the CDR3. The CDR3 nucleotides are TGTGCCAGCAGCCCAGCGGGGGTAGTCGAGACCCAGTACTTC. This encodes CASSPAGVVETQYF.

This chain joins TRBV29-1 and TRBJ2-1; the match to TRBD2 covers 7 bases. Germline V gene lookup returns CDR1 SQVTM and CDR2 ANQGSEA. This CDR3 comprises 13 residues. CDR3 in amino acids: CSSWGGYYNEQFF. CDR3 bases: TGCAGTTCCTGGGGGGGTTACTATAATGAGCAGTTCTTC.

This clone was observed a few times. The chain joins TRBV5-5 to TRBJ2-2; 8 bases are shared with TRBD2. Germline V CDR1 and CDR2: SGHKS, YYEKEE (reference sequence). The V gene end was trimmed by 0 bases and the J gene end by 6 bases; junction bases not matched to a gene: 1. This CDR3 spans 14 amino acids. The CDR3: CASSLGLASGELFF. CDR3 DNA: TGTGCCAGCAGCTTGGGACTAGCGTCCGGGGAGCTGTTTTTT.

V usage is TRBV5-5 and J usage is TRBJ2-1, with 11 positions matching TRBD1. CDR1 is SGHKS, CDR2 YYEKEE, per germline (reference sequence). The CDR3 sequence is 15 residues long. J lost 8 bases, V lost 1 base, and 5 bases had no gene match. The DNA for the CDR3 is TGTGCCAGCAGCTTGTGGAGGACAGGGGGCGATGAGCAGTTCTTC. Translating it yields CASSLWRTGGDEQFF.

This chain connects TRBV28 to TRBJ2-2; perhaps TRBD1 as D (5 bases). With 3 bases removed from V and 6 bases from J, the gap between germline ends came to 11 bases. The V gene's germline CDR1 is MDHEN and CDR2 SYDVKM. The CDR3 runs to 14 residues. The CDR3 nucleotides are TGTGCCAGCAGTTTTGGGGCTAGGGCCGGGGAGCTGTTTTTT. Encoded protein: CASSFGARAGELFF.

The rearrangement uses TRBV30 and TRBJ2-5, with no clear D. Trimming left V 4 bases short and J 5 bases short, with 11 bases between. CDR1 and CDR2 from the germline V gene are GTSNPN and SVGIG (reference sequence). This CDR3 region has 12 residues. Here the CDR3 reads CAWNPGGETQYF. In nucleotides, the CDR3 is TGTGCCTGGAACCCGGGTGGGGAGACCCAGTACTTC.

The V gene is TRBV28, the J gene TRBJ2-6; TRBD1 agrees at 7 bases. Germline loops: CDR1 MDHEN, CDR2 SYDVKM. V dropped 6 bases and J dropped 2; count of bases not matched to a gene: 4. This CDR3 contains 15 residues. As DNA, the CDR3 is TGTGCCAGCAGCCTAACAGGGGCTGGGGCCAACGTCCTGACTTTC. Amino acid sequence: CASSLTGAGANVLTF.

CDR3 DNA sequence: TGTGCCAGCGCCCGGACCGGGGAGCTGTTTTTT. Residues: CASARTGELFF. The V gene is TRBV27, the J gene TRBJ2-2; D is uncertain. V shed 8 bases and J shed 5 bases, with 6 bases lying between them. The CDR3 length is 11 residues. Germline V CDR1 and CDR2: MNHEY, SMNVEV (reference sequence).

The chain employs TRBV9 and TRBJ1-2; the D is unclear. V lost 5 bases to trimming and J lost 8 bases, with 10 bases between them. Per the germline V gene, CDR1 is SGDLS and CDR2 is YYNGEE. CDR3 length: 11 amino acids. CDR3 DNA: TGTGCCAGCAGTTCGGCGAGGGGCTACACCTTC. This sequence encodes CASSSARGYTF. Together with reference TRBV9 and TRBJ1-2, the CDR3 gives the full variable domain: DSGVTQTPKHLITATGQRVTLRCSPRSGDLSVYWYQQSLDQGLQFLIQYYNGEERAKGNILERFSAQQFPDLHSELNLSSLELGDSALYFCASSSARGYTFGSGTRLTVV.

The chain uses TRBV7-2 and TRBJ1-2; D is uncertain. V was shortened by 4 bases and J by 6 bases, with 18 bases between the two germline ends. Germline V gives CDR1 SGHTA, CDR2 FQGNSA. There are 15 residues in the CDR3. The DNA of the CDR3 is TGTGCCAGCAGCTCCCAAGTGCGGGCCCCGGATGGCTACACCTTC. Translation: CASSSQVRAPDGYTF.

This clone was recorded once. This chain uses TRBV28 with TRBJ1-6; D uncertain. This CDR3 spans 14 amino acids. Germline CDR1 is MDHEN and CDR2 is SYDVKM. Trimming shortened V by 8 bases and J by 5 bases, and 13 bases separated the two germline ends. CDR3 sequence reads: CASLQIINNSPLHF. The CDR3 DNA sequence: TGTGCCAGCTTACAGATAATTAATAATTCACCCCTCCACTTT.

The chain recombines TRBV9 with TRBJ2-3; 8 bases fit TRBD2. The CDR3 has 14 residues. CDR1 and CDR2 (germline): SGDLS, YYNGEE. Trimming at V came to 0 bases and at J to 5 bases, leaving 2 bases not matched to a gene. CDR3 DNA sequence: TGTGCCAGCAGCGTAGCCGGGAGGGTAGATACGCAGTATTTT. Encoded protein: CASSVAGRVDTQYF. Variable domain in full (rest from reference TRBV9 and TRBJ2-3): DSGVTQTPKHLITATGQRVTLRCSPRSGDLSVYWYQQSLDQGLQFLIQYYNGEERAKGNILERFSAQQFPDLHSELNLSSLELGDSALYFCASSVAGRVDTQYFGPGTRLTVL.

The chain joins TRBV2 to TRBJ2-3, with D unclear. Germline V gene sequence: CDR1 SNHLY, CDR2 FYNNEI. The V end was cut by 4 bases, the J end by 8 bases, with 13 bases between. The CDR3 has 13 amino acids. CDR3 nucleotides: TGTGCCAGCAGTGGACTGCCCGGTGGTACGCAGTATTTT. Amino acid sequence: CASSGLPGGTQYF.

The V call is TRBV6-5, the J call TRBJ2-7, with 9 nucleotides matching TRBD1. Germline V gives CDR1 MNHEY, CDR2 SVGAGI. The CDR3 runs 13 residues. J lost 1 base, V lost 11 bases, and 6 bases had no gene match. CDR3 sequence: CACGTGMSYEQYF. The CDR3 DNA reads as TGTGCCTGCGGGACAGGGATGTCCTACGAGCAGTACTTC.

The CDR3: CASSLEDRVGGYTF. The CDR3 nucleotides read TGTGCCAGCAGCTTAGAGGACAGGGTGGGTGGCTACACCTTC. The chain employs TRBV7-8 and TRBJ1-2; the match to TRBD1 covers 8 bases. Germline V gives CDR1 SGHVS, CDR2 FQNEAQ. Germline trimming cut 1 base from V and 7 bases from J; bases unmatched to any gene: 5. The CDR3 has 14 residues.

The chain recombines TRBV3-1 (or the pseudogene TRBV3-2) with TRBJ1-1, with TRBD1 matching over 7 bases. Germline CDR1 LGHDT, CDR2 YNNKEL (reference sequence). CDR3 length: 15 amino acids. V lost 4 bases and J lost 2; bases outside the gene matches: 7. DNA of the CDR3: TGTGCCAGCAGCCTTCGGGACAGACAAAACACTGAAGCTTTCTTT. Translating gives CASSLRDRQNTEAFF.

V and J are TRBV5-1 and TRBJ2-5; 8 bases fit TRBD2. Germline-derived CDR1 and CDR2 are SGHRS and YFSETQ. Trimming cost V 0 bases and J 4 bases; bases outside gene matches: 8. This CDR3 is built from 16 residues. DNA for the CDR3: TGCGCCAGCAGCTTGGATCCAGCGGGAGAAGGAGAGACCCAGTACTTC. Its protein product is CASSLDPAGEGETQYF.

The rearrangement uses TRBV6-2 or TRBV6-3 and TRBJ2-7, with D possibly being TRBD1 (7 bases). V shed 6 bases and J shed 2 bases, with 20 bases lying between them. The CDR3 length is 16 residues. Looked up from germline, CDR1 is MNHEY and CDR2 is SVGEGT. The CDR3 coding sequence is TGTGCCAGCAGCCTAGGCCTCTCCAGGGGGGCCTACGAGCAGTACTTC. It encodes CASSLGLSRGAYEQYF.

This clone was seen once. V gene TRBV28 combines with J gene TRBJ1-2; D may be TRBD1 (6 bases). Trimming stripped 4 bases from V and 8 bases from J, with 20 bases between. Germline lookup yields CDR1 MDHEN and CDR2 SYDVKM. The length of the CDR3 is 15 residues. CDR3 bases: TGTGCCAGCAGTTATCTGAAGGGGGGGTTAAAGGGCTACACCTTC. Its translation is CASSYLKGGLKGYTF.